Presented here are 11 T cell receptor beta chains from one specimen sequenced in a study of Tregs in tolerant kidney transplant recipients. Related graft donors supplied nonmyeloablative bone marrow transplants, and mixed chimerism was transient. Measured with immunoSEQ multiplex PCR; TCRdb has only the in-frame clones, and not every one. The repertoire shows under 35,000 clones; the top ten hold 1.5% to 2%. The source material was CD4+ T cells from blood (PBMCs), sampled 24 months after the transplant. The origin of the receptors is a human patient who received a combined kidney and bone marrow transplant. A share of the T cells may be of graft donor origin.

Details on this clone: From the germline J gene comes the end of the CDR3, since the read stops 3 residues before it. The chain combines TRBV12-3 or TRBV12-4 with TRBJ2-2, with 9 bases aligning to TRBD1. The V gene end was trimmed by 6 bases and the J gene end by 4 bases; junction bases not matched to a gene: 9. There are 16 residues in the CDR3. The CDR3 protein is CASSPRTGVGTGELFF. CDR3 DNA (partial): TGTGCCAGCAGCCCTAGGACAGGGGTCGGCACCGGGGAG.

CDR3 in amino acids: CASSFKGNEQFF. Partial CDR3 DNA: TGTGCCAGCAGCTTTAAAGGGAATGAG. This sequence joins TRBV7-2 and TRBJ2-1; D gene ambiguous. The read stops 3 residues short of the end of the CDR3; the missing end is completed from the germline J gene. CDR1 is SGHTA, CDR2 FQGNSA, per germline. The CDR3 is 12 residues long. V lost 3 bases and J lost 7, with 7 bases in between.

Regarding this clone: With the read ending 3 residues before the CDR3 end, the germline J gene is used to fill in that end. The chain combines TRBV10-3 with TRBJ2-2, with D maybe TRBD1 (5 bases). The germline gives CDR1 ENHRY, CDR2 SYGVKD. CDR3 length equals 15 residues. Trimming cost V 2 bases and J 4 bases, with 11 bases left between them. The sequenced part of the CDR3 DNA is TGTGCCATCAGTGAGGTGGGGCGTCGCACCGGGGAG. Residues: CAISEVGRRTGE. From start to end, the CDR3 is CAISEVGRRTGELFF.

About this clone itself: The read stops 3 residues short of the end of the CDR3; the missing end is completed from the germline J gene. The V and J genes are TRBV7-9 and TRBJ1-4; D ambiguous. The V and J ends lost 5 bases and 7 bases respectively, with 8 bases between them. In germline, CDR1 is SEHNR, CDR2 FQNEAQ (reference sequence). CDR3 length: 12 residues. Partial CDR3 DNA: TGTGCCAGCAGCGGTGTTAGTGAAAAA. Its protein product is CASSGVSEK. The entire CDR3 reads CASSGVSEKLFF.

Comment on this clone: The CDR3 end falls 3 residues outside the read, so it is completed with the germline J gene. The rearrangement uses TRBV20-1 and TRBJ2-3; 8 nucleotides agree with TRBD2. Germline V gives CDR1 DFQATT, CDR2 SNEGSKA (reference sequence). J lost 4 bases, V lost 6 bases, and 9 bases had no gene match. This CDR3 region has 14 residues. CDR3 protein: CSAKLAERADTQYF. Incomplete CDR3 DNA: TGCAGTGCAAAACTAGCGGAGAGGGCAGATACG.

To note about this clone: From the germline J gene comes the end of the CDR3, since the read stops 3 residues before it. This chain uses TRBV19 with TRBJ1-5; 9 bases match TRBD1. CDR3 length equals 14 residues. Germline trimming cut 3 bases from V and 6 bases from J; bases unmatched to any gene: 3. Germline V gene lookup returns CDR1 LNHDA and CDR2 SQIVND (reference sequence). This CDR3 is CASSITGGGQPQHF. Partial CDR3 DNA: TGTGCCAGTAGTATCACAGGGGGCGGTCAGCCC.

Turning to this clone: The read is 3 residues too short to cover the CDR3 end, so that end is filled in from the germline J gene. V usage is TRBV20-1 and J usage is TRBJ1-3; a weak D match, TRBD1 (5 bases). From germline, CDR1 is DFQATT and CDR2 SNEGSKA (reference sequence). The length of the CDR3 is 17 residues. Trimming pared 0 bases from V and 5 bases from J, leaving 20 bases between. The CDR3 here is CSARDMGTGGRRNTIYF. CDR3 DNA (partial): TGCAGTGCTAGAGATATGGGAACGGGGGGACGGAGAAACACC.

With regard to this clone: The CDR3 goes on 3 residues after the read ends, and that part is filled in from the germline J gene. The gene calls are TRBV5-4 and TRBJ2-1; TRBD1 might be the D (6 bases). Trimming took off 7 bases at V and 5 bases at J, with 16 bases between the two ends. Germline CDR1 reads SGHNT; CDR2 reads YYREEE (reference sequence). The CDR3 is made up of 14 amino acids. The part of the CDR3 DNA that was read is TGTGCCAGCGAGACCCAGGGGTTCCACAATGAG. Its protein is CASETQGFHNE. The entire CDR3 is CASETQGFHNEQFF. Based on the CDR3 plus reference TRBV5-4 and TRBJ2-1, the full variable domain is ETGVTQSPTHLIKTRGQQVTLRCSSQSGHNTVSWYQQALGQGPQFIFQYYREEENGRGNFPPRFSGLQFPNYSSELNVNALELDDSALYLCASETQGFHNEQFFGPGTRLTVL.

Concerning this clone itself: With the read ending 3 residues before the CDR3 end, the germline J gene is used to fill in that end. This sequence joins TRBV19 and TRBJ2-2; TRBD2 agrees at 8 bases. The CDR3 extends over 16 amino acids. Germline V CDR1 and CDR2: LNHDA, SQIVND (reference sequence). With V trimmed by 1 base and J by 1 base, 2 bases remained unmatched. CDR3 bases read: TGTGCCAGTAGTATAGGGAGCGGGAGGAACACCGGGGAG. This encodes CASSIGSGRNTGE. The full CDR3 is CASSIGSGRNTGELFF.

Concerning this clone itself: The CDR3 end lies 3 residues beyond the end of the read and is filled in from the germline J gene. V is TRBV13 and J is TRBJ1-5, with TRBD1 matching 10 bases. Germline loops: CDR1 PRHDT, CDR2 FYEKMQ (reference sequence). CDR3 size: 14 residues. V lost 6 bases and J lost 7; bases outside the gene matches: 6. The CDR3 bases that were read are TGTGCCAGCAGTCCCGGGACAGGGGTGCAGCCC. Its protein is CASSPGTGVQP. Given in full, the CDR3 is CASSPGTGVQPQHF.

In regard to this clone: Read sequence stops 3 residues before the CDR3 end, and the germline J gene provides the missing end. The rearrangement links TRBV2 to TRBJ2-7; tentative D call: TRBD1 (6 bases). The CDR3 loop spans 12 amino acids. Germline V gives CDR1 SNHLY, CDR2 FYNNEI. The V and J ends lost 4 bases and 2 bases respectively, with 6 bases between them. CDR3 bases read: TGTGCCAGCAGTGGACAGGCCTACGAG. It yields the protein CASSGQAYE. The full CDR3 reads CASSGQAYEQYF.